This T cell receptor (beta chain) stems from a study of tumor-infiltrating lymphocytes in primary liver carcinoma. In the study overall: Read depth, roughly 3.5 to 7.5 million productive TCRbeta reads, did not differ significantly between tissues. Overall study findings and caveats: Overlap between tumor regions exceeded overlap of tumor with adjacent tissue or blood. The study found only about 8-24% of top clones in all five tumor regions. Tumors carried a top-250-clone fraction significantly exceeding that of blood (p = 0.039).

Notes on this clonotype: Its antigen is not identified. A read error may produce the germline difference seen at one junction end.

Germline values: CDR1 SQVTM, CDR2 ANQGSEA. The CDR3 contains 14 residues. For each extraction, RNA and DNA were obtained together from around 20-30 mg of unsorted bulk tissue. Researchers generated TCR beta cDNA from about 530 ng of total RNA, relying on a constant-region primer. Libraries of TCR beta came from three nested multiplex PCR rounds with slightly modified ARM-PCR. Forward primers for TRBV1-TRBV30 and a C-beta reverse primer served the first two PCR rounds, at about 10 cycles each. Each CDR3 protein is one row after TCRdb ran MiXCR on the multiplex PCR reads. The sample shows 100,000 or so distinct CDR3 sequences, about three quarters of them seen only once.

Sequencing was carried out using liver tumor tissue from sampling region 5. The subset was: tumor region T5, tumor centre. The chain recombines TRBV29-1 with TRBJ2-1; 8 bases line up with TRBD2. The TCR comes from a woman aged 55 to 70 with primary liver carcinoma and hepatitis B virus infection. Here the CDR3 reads CSAESRTSPNEQLF. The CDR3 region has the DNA TGCAGCGCCGAATCCAGGACTAGCCCCAATGAGCAGCTCTTC.